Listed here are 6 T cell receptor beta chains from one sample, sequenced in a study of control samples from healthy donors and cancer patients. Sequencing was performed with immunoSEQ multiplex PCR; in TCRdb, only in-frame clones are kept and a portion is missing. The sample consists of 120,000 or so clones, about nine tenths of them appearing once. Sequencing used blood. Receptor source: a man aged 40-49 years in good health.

The CDR3 nucleotides are TGCGCCAGCAGCCAAGAATCGGCGGACTCCTACGAGCAGTACTTC. Its protein is CASSQESADSYEQYF. This chain connects TRBV4-3 to TRBJ2-7; D is uncertain. V lost 0 bases, J lost 0 bases, and 9 bases lay in between. CDR3 length: 15 residues. CDR1 and CDR2 (germline): LGHNA, YSLEER.

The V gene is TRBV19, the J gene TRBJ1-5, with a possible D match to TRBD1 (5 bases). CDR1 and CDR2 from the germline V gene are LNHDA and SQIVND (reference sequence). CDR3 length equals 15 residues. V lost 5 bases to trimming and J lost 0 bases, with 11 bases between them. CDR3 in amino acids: CASSRQINSNQPQHF. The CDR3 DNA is TGTGCCAGTAGTCGACAGATCAATAGCAATCAGCCCCAGCATTTT.

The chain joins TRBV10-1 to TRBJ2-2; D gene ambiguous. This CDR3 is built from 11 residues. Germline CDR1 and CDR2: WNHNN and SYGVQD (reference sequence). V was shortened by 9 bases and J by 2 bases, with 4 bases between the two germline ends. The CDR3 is CASGNTGELFF. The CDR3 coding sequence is TGCGCCAGTGGTAACACCGGGGAGCTGTTTTTT.

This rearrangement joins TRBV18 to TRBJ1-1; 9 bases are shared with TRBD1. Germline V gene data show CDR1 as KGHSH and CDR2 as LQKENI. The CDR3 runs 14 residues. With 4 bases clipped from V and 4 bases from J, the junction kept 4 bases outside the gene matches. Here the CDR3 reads CASSQTGGGTEAFF. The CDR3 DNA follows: TGTGCCAGCTCACAAACAGGGGGCGGCACTGAAGCTTTCTTT.

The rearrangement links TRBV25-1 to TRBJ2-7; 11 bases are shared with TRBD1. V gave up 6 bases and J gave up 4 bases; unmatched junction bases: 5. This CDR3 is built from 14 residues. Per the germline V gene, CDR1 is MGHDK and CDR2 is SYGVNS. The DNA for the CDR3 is TGTGCCAGCAGGGGGACAGGGGGTTTATACGAGCAGTACTTC. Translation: CASRGTGGLYEQYF.

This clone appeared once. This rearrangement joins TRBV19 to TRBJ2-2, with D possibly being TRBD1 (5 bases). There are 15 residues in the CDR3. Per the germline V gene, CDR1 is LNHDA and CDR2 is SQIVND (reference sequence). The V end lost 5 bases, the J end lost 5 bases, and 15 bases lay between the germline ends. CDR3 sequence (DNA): TGTGCCAGTAGTCAGCAGGGTACGGGTACCGGGGAGCTGTTTTTT. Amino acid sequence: CASSQQGTGTGELFF. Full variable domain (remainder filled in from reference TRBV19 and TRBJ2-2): DGGITQSPKYLFRKEGQNVTLSCEQNLNHDAMYWYRQDPGQGLRLIYYSQIVNDFQKGDIAEGYSVSREKKESFPLTVTSAQKNPTAFYLCASSQQGTGTGELFFGEGSRLTVL.